This T cell receptor beta chain is drawn from a study of T cells in Graves' hyperthyroidism and ophthalmopathy. For ophthalmopathy patients, the Clinical Activity Score was at least 3 and the NOSPECS grade at least 4; duration was under 3 months. Authors of the study amplified TCR beta CDR3 regions from RNA transcripts. In the first-round RT-PCR of the TCR CDR3, the HTBI primer set was used. Each CDR3 protein gets one entry after TCRdb re-called the multiplex PCR reads with MiXCR. Here the sample spans more than 350,000 distinct CDR3 sequences, 13% to 15% being singletons. This clonotype occurred many times. Per the germline V gene, CDR1 is DFQATT and CDR2 is SNEGSKA (reference sequence). The germline V and J ends were trimmed by 0 bases and 14 bases, with 17 bases remaining between them. The CDR3 length is 14 residues.

V and J are TRBV20-1 and TRBJ1-6, with D unresolved. The receptor comes from a woman in her twenties or thirties with Graves' ophthalmopathy. Sample: blood. The CDR3 DNA reads TGCAGTGCTAGAGATAGGGTTGGATGGACGGCCCTCCACTTT. Protein product: CSARDRVGWTALHF.